This is a list of T cell receptor beta chains from one sample in a study of T cell responses to AZD1222 COVID-19 vaccine. Profiling relied on immunoSEQ multiplex PCR, and the TCRdb table lists in-frame clones only, not all of them. The repertoire holds 90,000 to 95,000 clones, with approximately 91% as singletons. The sequencing used peripheral blood, collected on day 0 of AZD1222 vaccination. These receptors were collected from an adult in good health. Both conserved end residues are part of each CDR3. The order of the fields is V gene, J gene, CDR3 protein.

>TRBV7-9|TRBJ2-7
CASSPGGSQSYEQYF
>TRBV2|TRBJ2-4
CASRQLVRENIQYF
>TRBV7-2|TRBJ1-2
CASSPPPGQGFYGYTF
>TRBV27|TRBJ1-1
CASSYRGTNTEAFF
>TRBV15|TRBJ2-3
CATSQRLAGGSTDTQYF
>TRBV28|TRBJ1-2
CASSSGGPDYGYTF
>TRBV25-1|TRBJ2-5
CASSVQGGQETQYF
>TRBV28|TRBJ2-5
CASSLLRFSGVIQETQYF
>TRBV18|TRBJ2-5
CATADRHQETQYF
>TRBV19|TRBJ1-6
CASSIGQDYSPLHF
>TRBV5-8|TRBJ1-6
CASSSGQGSSYNSPLHF
>TRBV7-2|TRBJ2-3
CASSLEPLAGDTQYF
>TRBV7-8|TRBJ1-2
CASRGQGMFYGYTF
>TRBV5-1|TRBJ2-2
CASSEGLGTGELFF
>TRBV6-6|TRBJ1-2
CASSASDSTNYGYTF
>TRBV19|TRBJ1-1
CASRGLRQEAFF
>TRBV10-3|TRBJ2-5
CAISEHLGERETQYF
>TRBV19|TRBJ1-1
CASSTGRQGAITEAFF
>TRBV9|TRBJ2-7
CASSLGGPPSEQYF
>TRBV7-9|TRBJ1-1
CASSTRGGTEAFF
>TRBV7-2|TRBJ2-3
CASSLVRGGLGDTQYF
>TRBV7-3|TRBJ1-6
CASSLTGLNSPLHF
>TRBV7-3|TRBJ2-3
CASSLLLGLTPHTQYF
>TRBV11-2|TRBJ2-7
CASSFLGARYEQYF
>TRBV4-3|TRBJ1-4
CASSQGGGRDEKLFF
>TRBV6-1|TRBJ1-5
CASSERRDRKGEPQHF
>TRBV5-5|TRBJ2-3
CASSSRTGLDTQYF
>TRBV4-3|TRBJ2-7
CASSQAEIGGGTYEQYF
>TRBV5-1|TRBJ2-2
CASSFGPKNTGELFF
>TRBV19|TRBJ1-3
CASSIAVGNTIYF
>TRBV7-6|TRBJ2-2
CASRLLAGVNTGELFF
>TRBV28|TRBJ2-1
CATSNPPGGVNNEQFF
>TRBV11-3|TRBJ1-2
CASSLDRGDGYTF
>TRBV15|TRBJ2-5
CATSSAYRGQGQETQYF
>TRBV19|TRBJ2-2
CASSAGLGVAGELFF
>TRBV6-2/TRBV6-3|TRBJ1-6
CASSSQPGTAAVGSPLHF
>TRBV11-2|TRBJ1-1
CASSLTENTEAFF
>TRBV4-1|TRBJ1-4
CASSPVGGLNEKLFF
>TRBV5-1|TRBJ2-2
CASRGGSDTGELFF
>TRBV28|TRBJ2-5
CASKDSVFETQYF
>TRBV7-9|TRBJ1-1
CASLTGINTEAFF
>TRBV20-1|TRBJ1-1
CSASGQLAEAFF